This TCR beta chain was sequenced for a study of blood T cells in healthy people across ages. Together with a sample-barcoded 5' primer, a J-beta primer mix was included in a second PCR lasting about 7 to 11 cycles. TCRdb itself ran the 5' RACE reads through MiXCR, one entry per CDR3 protein. In the table there are over 1,500,000 distinct CDR3 sequences, roughly 49% of which are singletons. This CDR3 region has 15 residues. Deletions cut 2 bases from V and 0 bases from J, with 9 bases between. CDR1 PRHDT and CDR2 FYEKMQ come from the germline V gene (reference sequence). General study points: Researchers report that TCR beta diversity correlated strongly with naive T cell percentage. The diversity estimates, figures obtained from one million T cells, were considered underestimates.

In regard to this clonotype: Its antigen is not known.

Per sample, no less than 5 micrograms of total RNA were extracted. The specimen sequenced was blood. The chain carries TRBV13 and TRBJ2-3; D possibly corresponds to TRBD2 (5 bases). This TCR came from a woman aged 40 to 49 in good health. CDR3: CASSLTAASTDTQYF. The CDR3 DNA reads as TGTGCCAGCAGCTTAACAGCGGCTAGCACAGATACGCAGTATTTT. Together with reference TRBV13 and TRBJ2-3, the CDR3 gives the full variable domain: AAGVIQSPRHLIKEKRETATLKCYPIPRHDTVYWYQQGPGQDPQFLISFYEKMQSDKGSIPDRFSAQQFSDYHSELNMSSLELGDSALYFCASSLTAASTDTQYFGPGTRLTVL.